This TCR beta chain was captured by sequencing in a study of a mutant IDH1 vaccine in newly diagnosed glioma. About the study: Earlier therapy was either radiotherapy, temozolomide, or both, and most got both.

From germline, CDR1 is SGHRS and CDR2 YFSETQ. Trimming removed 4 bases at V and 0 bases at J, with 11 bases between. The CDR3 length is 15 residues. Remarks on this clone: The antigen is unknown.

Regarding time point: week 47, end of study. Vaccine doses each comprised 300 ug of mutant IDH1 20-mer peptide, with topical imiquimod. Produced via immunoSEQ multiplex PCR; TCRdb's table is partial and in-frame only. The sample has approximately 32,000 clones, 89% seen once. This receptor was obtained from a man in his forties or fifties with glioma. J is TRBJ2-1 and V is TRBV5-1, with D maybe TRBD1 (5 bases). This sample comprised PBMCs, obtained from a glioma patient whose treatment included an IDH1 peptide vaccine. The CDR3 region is CASSVTGISYNEQFF. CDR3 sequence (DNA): TGCGCCAGCAGCGTAACAGGAATCTCCTACAATGAGCAGTTCTTC. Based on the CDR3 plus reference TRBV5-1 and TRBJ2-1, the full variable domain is KAGVTQTPRYLIKTRGQQVTLSCSPISGHRSVSWYQQTPGQGLQFLFEYFSETQRNKGNFPGRFSGRQFSNSRSEMNVSTLELGDSALYLCASSVTGISYNEQFFGPGTRLTVL.